This T cell receptor (beta chain) derives from a study of blood T cells in healthy people across ages. Whole-study context: Capturing about one barcoded beta molecule per two T cells was achieved by template switching.

V trimming: 2 bases; J trimming: 3 bases; junction bases outside the gene matches: 8. The CDR3 totals 16 residues. Germline V CDR1 and CDR2: LGHNA, YNFKEQ. This clonotype was seen a few times. Sample-barcoded 5' priming and a J-beta primer mix drove a second PCR of about 6 to 12 cycles. Every single cDNA molecule received a tag from a template-switch adaptor with 12 random nucleotides. TCRdb itself ran the 5' RACE reads through MiXCR, one entry per CDR3 protein. The sample has hundreds of thousands of distinct CDR3 sequences, 45% to 65% seen once. Every donor provided roughly 10 milliliters of peripheral blood.

The V call is TRBV4-2, the J call TRBJ2-3; the match to TRBD1 covers 7 bases. The sample was blood. The TCR comes from a man aged 60 to 69 in good health. DNA of the CDR3: TGTGCCAGCAGCCAAACGGTCCCGGGACAGACAGATACGCAGTATTTT. This gives the protein CASSQTVPGQTDTQYF.